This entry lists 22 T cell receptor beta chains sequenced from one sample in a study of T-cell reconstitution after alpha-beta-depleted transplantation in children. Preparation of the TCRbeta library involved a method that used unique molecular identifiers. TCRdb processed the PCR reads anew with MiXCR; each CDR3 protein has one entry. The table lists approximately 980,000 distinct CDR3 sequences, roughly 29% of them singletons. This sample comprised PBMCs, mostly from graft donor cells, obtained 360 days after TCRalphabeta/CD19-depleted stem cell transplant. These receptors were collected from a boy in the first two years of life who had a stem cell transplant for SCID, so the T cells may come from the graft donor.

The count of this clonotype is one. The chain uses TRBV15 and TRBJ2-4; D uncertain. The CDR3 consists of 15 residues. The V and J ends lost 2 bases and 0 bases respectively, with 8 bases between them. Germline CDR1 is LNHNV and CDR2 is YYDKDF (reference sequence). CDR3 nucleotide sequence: TGTGCCACCAGCAGACCAAATTCAGCCAAAAACATTCAGTACTTC. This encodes CATSRPNSAKNIQYF.

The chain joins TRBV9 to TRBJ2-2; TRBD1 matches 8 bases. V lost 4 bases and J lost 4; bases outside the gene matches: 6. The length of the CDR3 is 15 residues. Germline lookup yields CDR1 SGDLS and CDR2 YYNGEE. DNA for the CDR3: TGTGCCAGCAGCCCCCGGACAGGGAGCACCGGGGAGCTGTTTTTT. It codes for CASSPRTGSTGELFF.

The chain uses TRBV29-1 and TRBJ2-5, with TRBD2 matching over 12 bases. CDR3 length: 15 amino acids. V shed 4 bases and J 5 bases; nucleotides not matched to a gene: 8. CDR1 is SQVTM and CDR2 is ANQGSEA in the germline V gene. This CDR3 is CSVGPSSGGAETQYF. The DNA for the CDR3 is TGCAGCGTTGGTCCCTCTAGCGGGGGGGCGGAGACCCAGTACTTC.

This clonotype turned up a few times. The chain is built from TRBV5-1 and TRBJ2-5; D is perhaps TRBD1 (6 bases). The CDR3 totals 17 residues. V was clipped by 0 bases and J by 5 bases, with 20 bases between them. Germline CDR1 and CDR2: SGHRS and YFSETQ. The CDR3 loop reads CASSLVLLRDKGETQYF. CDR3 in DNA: TGCGCCAGCAGCTTGGTCCTTCTACGGGACAAGGGGGAGACCCAGTACTTC. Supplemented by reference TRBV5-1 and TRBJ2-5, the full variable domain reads KAGVTQTPRYLIKTRGQQVTLSCSPISGHRSVSWYQQTPGQGLQFLFEYFSETQRNKGNFPGRFSGRQFSNSRSEMNVSTLELGDSALYLCASSLVLLRDKGETQYFGPGTRLLVL.

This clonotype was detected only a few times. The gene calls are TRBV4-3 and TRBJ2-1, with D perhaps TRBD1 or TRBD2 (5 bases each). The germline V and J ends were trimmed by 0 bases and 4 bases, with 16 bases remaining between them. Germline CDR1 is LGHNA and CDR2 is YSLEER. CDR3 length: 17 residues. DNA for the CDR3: TGCGCCAGCAGCCAAGATTGGGGACCCCGCATTTACAATGAGCAGTTCTTC. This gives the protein CASSQDWGPRIYNEQFF.

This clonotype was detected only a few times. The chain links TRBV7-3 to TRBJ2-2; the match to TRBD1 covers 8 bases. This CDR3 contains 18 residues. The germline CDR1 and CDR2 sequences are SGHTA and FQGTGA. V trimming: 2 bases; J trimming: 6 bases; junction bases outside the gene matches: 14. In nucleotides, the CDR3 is TGTGCCAGCAGCTTATGGCCAGGGGGCGAAGTTCTCCCCGGGGAGCTGTTTTTT. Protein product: CASSLWPGGEVLPGELFF.

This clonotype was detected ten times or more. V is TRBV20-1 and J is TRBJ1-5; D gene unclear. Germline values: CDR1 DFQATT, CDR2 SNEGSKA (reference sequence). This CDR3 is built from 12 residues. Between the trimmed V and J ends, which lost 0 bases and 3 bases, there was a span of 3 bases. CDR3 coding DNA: TGCAGTGCTAGAGACACCAATCAGCCCCAGCATTTT. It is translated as CSARDTNQPQHF.

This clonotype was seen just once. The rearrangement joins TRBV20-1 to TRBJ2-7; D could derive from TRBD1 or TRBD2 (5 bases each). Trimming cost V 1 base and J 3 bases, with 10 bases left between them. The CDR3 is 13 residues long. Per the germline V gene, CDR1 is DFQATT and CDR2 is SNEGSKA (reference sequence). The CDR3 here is CSARGGIHYEQYF. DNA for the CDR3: TGCAGTGCTAGAGGGGGGATACACTACGAGCAGTACTTC.

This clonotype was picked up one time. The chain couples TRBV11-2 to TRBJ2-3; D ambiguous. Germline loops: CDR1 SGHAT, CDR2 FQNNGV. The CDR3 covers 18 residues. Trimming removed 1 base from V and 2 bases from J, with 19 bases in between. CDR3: CASSLVVPAVFPTDTQYF. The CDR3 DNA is TGTGCCAGCAGCTTAGTGGTACCGGCAGTTTTTCCCACAGATACGCAGTATTTT.

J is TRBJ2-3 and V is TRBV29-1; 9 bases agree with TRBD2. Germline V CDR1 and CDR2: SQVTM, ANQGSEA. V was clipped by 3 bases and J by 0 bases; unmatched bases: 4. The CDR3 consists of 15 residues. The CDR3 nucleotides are TGCAGCGTTGAGGTTCTAGCGGGGAGCACAGATACGCAGTATTTT. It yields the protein CSVEVLAGSTDTQYF.

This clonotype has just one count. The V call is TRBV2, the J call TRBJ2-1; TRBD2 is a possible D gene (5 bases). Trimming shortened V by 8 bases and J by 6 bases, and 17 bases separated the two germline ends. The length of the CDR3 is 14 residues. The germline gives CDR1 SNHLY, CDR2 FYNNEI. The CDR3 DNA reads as TGTGCCAGCGGGAGAGGACTTACATCCAATGAGCAGTTCTTC. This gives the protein CASGRGLTSNEQFF.

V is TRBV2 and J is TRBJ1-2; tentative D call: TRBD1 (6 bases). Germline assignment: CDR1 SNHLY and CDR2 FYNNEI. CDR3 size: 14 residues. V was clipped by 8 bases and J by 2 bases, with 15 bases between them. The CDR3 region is CASAGKGGNYGYTF. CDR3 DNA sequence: TGTGCCAGCGCCGGGAAGGGGGGAAACTATGGCTACACCTTC.

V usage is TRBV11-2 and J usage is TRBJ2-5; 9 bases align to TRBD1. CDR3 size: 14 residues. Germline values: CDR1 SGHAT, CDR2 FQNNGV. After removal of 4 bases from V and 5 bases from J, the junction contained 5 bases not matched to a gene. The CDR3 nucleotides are TGTGCCAGCAGCTGGGGACAGGGAGAGGAGACCCAGTACTTC. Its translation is CASSWGQGEETQYF.

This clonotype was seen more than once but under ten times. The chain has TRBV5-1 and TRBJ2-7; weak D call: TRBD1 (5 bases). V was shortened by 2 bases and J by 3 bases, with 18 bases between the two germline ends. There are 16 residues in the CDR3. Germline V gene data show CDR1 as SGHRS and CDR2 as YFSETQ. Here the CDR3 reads CASSFGQGLFYYEQYF. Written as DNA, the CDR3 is TGCGCCAGCAGCTTCGGGCAGGGCCTATTTTACTACGAGCAGTACTTC.

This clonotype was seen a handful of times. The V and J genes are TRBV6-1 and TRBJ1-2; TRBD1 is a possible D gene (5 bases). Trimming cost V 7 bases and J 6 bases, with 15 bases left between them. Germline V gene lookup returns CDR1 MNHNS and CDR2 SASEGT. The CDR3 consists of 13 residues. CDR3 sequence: CASIYGRGDGYTF. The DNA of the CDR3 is TGTGCCAGCATATACGGGAGGGGAGATGGCTACACCTTC.

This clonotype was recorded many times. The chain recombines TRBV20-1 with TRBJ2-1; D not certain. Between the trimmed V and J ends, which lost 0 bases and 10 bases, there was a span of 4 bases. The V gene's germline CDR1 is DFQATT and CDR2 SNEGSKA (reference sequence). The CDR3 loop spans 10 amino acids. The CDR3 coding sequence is TGCAGTGCTAGAGATAAGGAGCAGTTCTTC. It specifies CSARDKEQFF.

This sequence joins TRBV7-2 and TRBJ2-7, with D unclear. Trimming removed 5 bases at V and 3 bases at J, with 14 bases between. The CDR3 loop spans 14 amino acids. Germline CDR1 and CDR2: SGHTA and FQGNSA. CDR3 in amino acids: CASSPEFIDYEQYF. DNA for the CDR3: TGTGCCAGCAGCCCCGAGTTTATAGACTACGAGCAGTACTTC.

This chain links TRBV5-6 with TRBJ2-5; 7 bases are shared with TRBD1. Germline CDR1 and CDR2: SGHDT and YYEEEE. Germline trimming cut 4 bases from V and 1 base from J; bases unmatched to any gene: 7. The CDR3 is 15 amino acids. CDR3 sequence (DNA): TGTGCCAGCAGCCCAACCAGGGGGTCCCAAGAGACCCAGTACTTC. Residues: CASSPTRGSQETQYF.

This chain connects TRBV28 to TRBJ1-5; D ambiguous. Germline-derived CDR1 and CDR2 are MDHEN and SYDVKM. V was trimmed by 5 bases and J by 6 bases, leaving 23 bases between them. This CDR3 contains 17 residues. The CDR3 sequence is CASSPMVWIILGQPQHF. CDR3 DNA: TGTGCCAGCAGTCCTATGGTGTGGATTATCTTAGGTCAGCCCCAGCATTTT.

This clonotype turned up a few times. The CDR3 reads CAIRIDRGPGTEAFF. CDR3 DNA: TGTGCCATCAGGATAGACAGGGGGCCGGGCACTGAAGCTTTCTTT. This chain uses TRBV10-3 with TRBJ1-1; 10 nucleotides line up with TRBD1. From germline, CDR1 is ENHRY and CDR2 SYGVKD. V shed 6 bases and J 4 bases; nucleotides not matched to a gene: 8. CDR3 length: 15 residues.

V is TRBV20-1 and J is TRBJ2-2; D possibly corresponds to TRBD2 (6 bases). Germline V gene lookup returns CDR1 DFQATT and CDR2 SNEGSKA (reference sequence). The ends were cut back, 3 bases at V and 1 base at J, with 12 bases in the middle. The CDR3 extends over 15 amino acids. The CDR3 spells CSASLNSGNTGELFF. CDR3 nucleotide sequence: TGCAGTGCTAGCCTTAATAGCGGGAACACCGGGGAGCTGTTTTTT.

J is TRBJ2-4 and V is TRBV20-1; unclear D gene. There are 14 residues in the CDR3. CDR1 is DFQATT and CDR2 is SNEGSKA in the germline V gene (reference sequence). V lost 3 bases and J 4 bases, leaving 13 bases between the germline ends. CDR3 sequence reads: CSARIAAVKNIQYF. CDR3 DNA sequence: TGCAGTGCTAGGATCGCGGCAGTTAAAAACATTCAGTACTTC.